This TCR beta chain was identified in a study of regulatory T cells in long-lasting Graves disease. With iRepertoire HTBI primers and Arm-PCR of CDR3 regions, TCR beta libraries were built. Each CDR3 protein gets one entry after TCRdb re-called the multiplex PCR reads with MiXCR. The sample has 400,000 to 450,000 distinct CDR3 sequences; around 24% are singletons. This clonotype was recorded a few times. Germline trimming cut 3 bases from V and 5 bases from J; bases unmatched to any gene: 6. There are 16 residues in the CDR3. Germline V CDR1 and CDR2: ENHRY, SYGVKD. Regarding time point: persistent/refractory GD, antithyroid drugs over 5 years with positive TRAb. The TCR library was made from RNA extracted from PBMCs.

The gene calls are TRBV10-3 and TRBJ2-4; 11 bases map to TRBD2. This TCR came from a female donor with Graves disease. Sample: peripheral blood mononuclear cells (PBMCs), taken when the disease was refractory, from a patient treated with antithyroid drugs. Here the CDR3 reads CAISDGLAGGENIQYF. The CDR3 nucleotides read TGTGCCATCAGTGACGGATTAGCGGGAGGGGAAAACATTCAGTACTTC.